The 2 T cell receptor beta chains below all came from one sample that was sequenced in a study of blood T cell repertoires in COVID-19. Libraries were prepared by immunoSEQ multiplex PCR; TCRdb keeps only in-frame clonotypes and omits some of them. The table has around 100,000 clones, about four fifths seen once; the top ten hold 2%. The sequenced sample consisted of peripheral blood. Source of these receptors: a man aged 65-85 years with active or convalescent COVID-19.

The rearrangement joins TRBV30 to TRBJ1-1, with a weak D call TRBD1 (5 bases). This CDR3 has 13 residues. CDR1 and CDR2 (germline): GTSNPN, SVGIG (reference sequence). Trimming removed 1 base at V and 0 bases at J, with 6 bases between. CDR3 residues: CAWSEGVNTEAFF. The CDR3 bases are TGTGCCTGGAGTGAAGGGGTGAACACTGAAGCTTTCTTT.

This chain uses TRBV19 with TRBJ1-5; 8 bases match TRBD1. The J segment lost 4 bases and the V segment lost 10 bases, leaving 9 bases of the junction unmatched. In germline, CDR1 is LNHDA, CDR2 SQIVND (reference sequence). The CDR3 spans 14 residues. The CDR3 region is CATLGQGGNQPQHF. DNA of the CDR3: TGTGCCACCCTAGGACAGGGCGGAAATCAGCCCCAGCATTTT.